This T cell receptor beta chain was obtained from a study of patients and donors after allogeneic stem cell transplantation. TCRdb fed the RT-PCR reads into MiXCR, producing one record per CDR3 protein. Here the sample spans approximately 410,000 distinct CDR3 sequences, around 16% being singletons. V lost 3 bases, J lost 0 bases, and 7 bases lay in between. The CDR3 is 13 amino acids. CDR1 is SQVTM and CDR2 is ANQGSEA in the germline V gene. This clonotype was observed a handful of times. The V call is TRBV29-1, the J call TRBJ2-3; the D gene could be TRBD1 or TRBD2 (5 bases each). The source is a human donor who was either an allogeneic HSCT recipient or a stem cell or donor lymphocyte infusion donor (not recorded which). It is not recorded whose cells these are; they may come from a transplant donor. The sample was blood, either unsorted or a sorted T cell fraction (not recorded which). The CDR3: CSVDWDSTDTQYF. As DNA, the CDR3 is TGCAGCGTTGATTGGGACAGCACAGATACGCAGTATTTT.